This is a list of T cell receptor beta chains from one sample in a study of cytomegalovirus exposure and HLA in healthy donors. Assay used: immunoSEQ multiplex PCR; TCRdb lists only in-frame clones, some missing. This repertoire comprises 20,000 or so clones; its ten largest clones make up more than 20%. Sequenced input: PBMCs. The receptors here all came from a man aged 55 to 70 in good health and CMV-seropositive. Both conserved end residues are part of each CDR3. The D gene is left open where the match is weak. Clone size is not always given. Where it is, it says once, few, many or a class for expanded clones.

v_gene: TRBV5-1
d_gene: TRBD2
abundance: .
j_gene: TRBJ2-7
CDR3aa: CASSPEASGLRDEQYF
CDR3nt: TGCGCCAGCAGCCCGGAGGCTAGCGGGCTTCGGGACGAGCAGTACTTC

v_gene: TRBV2
d_gene: .
abundance: .
j_gene: TRBJ2-5
CDR3aa: CASSDPGSHETQYF
CDR3nt: TGTGCCAGCAGTGATCCCGGGAGCCACGAGACCCAGTACTTC

v_gene: TRBV6-5
d_gene: .
abundance: .
j_gene: TRBJ1-2
CDR3aa: CASRPEAHIIYGYTF
CDR3nt: TGTGCCAGCAGACCCGAAGCGCATATCATCTATGGCTACACCTTC

v_gene: TRBV5-1
d_gene: .
abundance: .
j_gene: TRBJ2-7
CDR3aa: CASSLGGHSAYEQYF
CDR3nt: TGCGCCAGCAGCTTGGGGGGGCACAGCGCCTACGAGCAGTACTTC

v_gene: TRBV30
d_gene: .
abundance: .
j_gene: TRBJ2-5
CDR3aa: CAWSVEETQYF
CDR3nt: TGTGCCTGGAGTGTTGAGGAGACCCAGTACTTC

v_gene: TRBV2
d_gene: .
abundance: .
j_gene: TRBJ2-3
CDR3aa: CASSVEGEGVDTQYF
CDR3nt: TGTGCCAGCAGTGTTGAGGGAGAGGGGGTAGATACGCAGTATTTT

v_gene: TRBV7-2
d_gene: TRBD2
abundance: .
j_gene: TRBJ2-7
CDR3aa: CASSGHGASGRREQYF
CDR3nt: TGTGCCAGCAGCGGACATGGGGCTAGCGGGAGACGCGAGCAGTACTTC

v_gene: TRBV11-3
d_gene: .
abundance: .
j_gene: TRBJ1-1
CDR3aa: CASSLDRRGEAFF
CDR3nt: TGTGCCAGCAGCTTAGATCGCCGGGGGGAAGCTTTCTTT

v_gene: TRBV2
d_gene: .
abundance: .
j_gene: TRBJ1-2
CDR3aa: CASNPQGYGYTF
CDR3nt: TGTGCCAGCAACCCTCAGGGCTATGGCTACACCTTC

v_gene: TRBV7-9
d_gene: TRBD2
abundance: .
j_gene: TRBJ2-3
CDR3aa: CASSSLPSGQSTDTQYF
CDR3nt: TGTGCCAGCAGCTCCCTCCCTAGCGGGCAAAGCACAGATACGCAGTATTTT

v_gene: TRBV6-1
d_gene: TRBD1
abundance: .
j_gene: TRBJ1-1
CDR3aa: CASSVERGLTEAFF
CDR3nt: TGTGCCAGCAGTGTCGAGAGGGGGCTTACTGAAGCTTTCTTT

v_gene: TRBV5-6
d_gene: .
abundance: .
j_gene: TRBJ1-2
CDR3aa: CASSLDEGDGYTF
CDR3nt: TGTGCCAGCAGCTTGGACGAAGGAGATGGCTACACCTTC

v_gene: TRBV5-1
d_gene: TRBD2
abundance: .
j_gene: TRBJ2-5
CDR3aa: CASSRDTSGSRETQYF
CDR3nt: TGCGCCAGCAGCCGAGACACTAGCGGGAGTCGGGAGACCCAGTACTTC

v_gene: TRBV29-1
d_gene: TRBD2
abundance: .
j_gene: TRBJ2-2
CDR3aa: CSVSTGTSGGAGELFF
CDR3nt: TGCAGCGTCTCTACCGGGACTAGCGGGGGCGCTGGGGAGCTGTTTTTT

v_gene: TRBV9
d_gene: TRBD1
abundance: .
j_gene: TRBJ1-1
CDR3aa: CASSVIGDRGVTEAFF
CDR3nt: TGTGCCAGCAGCGTAATCGGGGACAGGGGAGTCACTGAAGCTTTCTTT

v_gene: TRBV4-1
d_gene: .
abundance: medium-sized
j_gene: TRBJ1-1
CDR3aa: CASSGILRATEAFF
CDR3nt: TGCGCCAGCAGCGGGATACTCAGGGCGACTGAAGCTTTCTTT

v_gene: TRBV6-1
d_gene: .
abundance: .
j_gene: TRBJ2-1
CDR3aa: CASSELGGGTYNEQFF
CDR3nt: TGTGCCAGCAGTGAGCTCGGAGGGGGCACCTACAATGAGCAGTTCTTC

v_gene: TRBV18
d_gene: TRBD1
abundance: .
j_gene: TRBJ1-2
CDR3aa: CASSGSVAGGGYGYTF
CDR3nt: TGTGCCAGCTCAGGATCGGTCGCAGGGGGAGGATATGGCTACACCTTC

v_gene: TRBV19
d_gene: .
abundance: .
j_gene: TRBJ1-5
CDR3aa: CASSPSRTATRNQPQHF
CDR3nt: TGTGCCAGTAGTCCTAGCCGGACCGCTACTCGCAATCAGCCCCAGCATTTT

v_gene: TRBV15
d_gene: .
abundance: .
j_gene: TRBJ2-7
CDR3aa: CATSERYYEQYF
CDR3nt: TGTGCCACCAGCGAGCGGTACTACGAGCAGTACTTC

v_gene: TRBV29-1
d_gene: TRBD1
abundance: .
j_gene: TRBJ1-1
CDR3aa: CSVLRDRNTEDFF
CDR3nt: TGCAGCGTCCTCCGGGACAGGAACACTGAAGATTTCTTT

v_gene: TRBV7-9
d_gene: TRBD2
abundance: .
j_gene: TRBJ2-1
CDR3aa: CASSTPGLAGDEQFF
CDR3nt: TGTGCCAGCAGCACCCCGGGACTAGCGGGAGATGAGCAGTTCTTC

v_gene: TRBV19
d_gene: .
abundance: .
j_gene: TRBJ1-1
CDR3aa: CASSQTETNTEAFF
CDR3nt: TGTGCCAGTAGCCAGACAGAGACGAACACTGAAGCTTTCTTT

v_gene: TRBV5-4
d_gene: .
abundance: .
j_gene: TRBJ2-6
CDR3aa: CASRWLTGDSGANVLTF
CDR3nt: TGTGCCAGCAGGTGGTTGACCGGGGACTCTGGGGCCAACGTCCTGACTTTC

v_gene: TRBV4-1
d_gene: TRBD1
abundance: .
j_gene: TRBJ1-1
CDR3aa: CATSRDRSAEAFF
CDR3nt: TGCGCCACTTCACGGGACAGGAGCGCTGAAGCTTTCTTT

v_gene: TRBV18
d_gene: .
abundance: .
j_gene: TRBJ2-3
CDR3aa: CASSRLAREDTQYF
CDR3nt: TGTGCCAGCTCACGACTTGCCCGAGAGGATACGCAGTATTTT

v_gene: TRBV9
d_gene: TRBD1
abundance: .
j_gene: TRBJ1-1
CDR3aa: CASSVRQGLMNTEAFF
CDR3nt: TGTGCCAGCAGCGTCCGACAGGGCCTTATGAACACTGAAGCTTTCTTT

v_gene: TRBV9
d_gene: TRBD2
abundance: .
j_gene: TRBJ2-1
CDR3aa: CASSAVSGRIHNEQFF
CDR3nt: TGTGCCAGCAGCGCCGTTAGCGGGAGAATCCACAATGAGCAGTTCTTC